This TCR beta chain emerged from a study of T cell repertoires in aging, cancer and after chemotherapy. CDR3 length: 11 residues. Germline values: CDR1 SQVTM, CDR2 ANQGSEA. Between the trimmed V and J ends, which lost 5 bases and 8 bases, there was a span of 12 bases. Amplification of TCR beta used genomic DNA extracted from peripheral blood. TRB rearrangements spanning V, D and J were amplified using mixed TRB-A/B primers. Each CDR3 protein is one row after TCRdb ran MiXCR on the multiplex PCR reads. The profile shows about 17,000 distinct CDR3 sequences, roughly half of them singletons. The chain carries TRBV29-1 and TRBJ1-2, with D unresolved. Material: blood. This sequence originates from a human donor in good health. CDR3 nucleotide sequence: TGCAGCGTTCGCCCCGTCCGGGGCTACACCTTC. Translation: CSVRPVRGYTF.